This is a list of T cell receptor beta chains from one sample in a study of OX40 agonist ivuxolimab in advanced cancers. Libraries were prepared by immunoSEQ multiplex PCR; TCRdb keeps only in-frame clonotypes and omits some of them. The sample includes tens of thousands of clones, 86% of them seen just once. This sample comprised CD4+ or CD8+ T cells sorted from blood, obtained in a trial of the OX40 agonist ivuxolimab. All receptors come from an adult with an advanced solid tumor such as melanoma, head and neck, liver or kidney cancer. The CDR3 runs from the conserved cysteine through the conserved F or W. The order of the fields is J gene, D gene, V gene, clone size, CDR3 protein, CDR3 DNA. D genes are given only for firm matches. The listing skips clone size in some rows; elsewhere it reads once, few, many or a size class.

TRBJ2-2,NA,TRBV7-6,NA,CASSQGYNTGELFF,TGTGCCAGCAGTCAGGGGTATAACACCGGGGAGCTGTTTTTT
TRBJ1-5,TRBD1,TRBV11-2,NA,CASSLGRGQGNQPQHF,TGTGCCAGCAGCCTCGGCCGGGGACAGGGTAATCAGCCCCAGCATTTT
TRBJ2-1,NA,TRBV19,once,CASTSTVYNEQFF,TGTGCCAGTACTTCGACAGTCTACAATGAGCAGTTCTTC
TRBJ1-2,NA,TRBV29-1,NA,CSVSLTGDKATF,TGCAGCGTTTCCCTGACCGGTGATAAGGCCACCTTC
TRBJ2-2,NA,TRBV7-2,NA,CASRMDRELFF,TGTGCCAGCAGGATGGACCGGGAGCTGTTTTTT
TRBJ1-3,TRBD1,TRBV27,NA,CASSSRGGQGNTIYF,TGTGCCAGCAGTTCCCGAGGGGGCCAGGGAAACACCATATATTTT
TRBJ2-3,TRBD2,TRBV7-8,NA,CASSLEPMTSGGVNTQYF,TGTGCCAGCAGCTTAGAGCCCATGACTAGCGGGGGGGTAAATACGCAGTATTTT
TRBJ2-3,TRBD1,TRBV10-3,NA,CAISPGQGASTDTQYF,TGTGCCATCAGTCCAGGACAGGGGGCGAGCACAGATACGCAGTATTTT
TRBJ2-7,TRBD2,TRBV7-8,NA,CASSLAGLAGEQYF,TGTGCCAGCAGCTTAGCTGGACTAGCTGGCGAGCAGTACTTC
TRBJ2-2,TRBD1,TRBV16,NA,CASSQPGQPWELFF,TGTGCCAGCAGCCAACCGGGACAGCCCTGGGAGCTGTTTTTT
TRBJ2-7,TRBD1,TRBV11-2,NA,CASSTTGGHEQYF,TGTGCCAGCAGCACCACAGGGGGCCACGAGCAGTACTTC
TRBJ2-5,TRBD2,TRBV28,NA,CASSRSGVLQETQYF,TGTGCCAGCAGCCGAAGCGGGGTCCTACAAGAGACCCAGTACTTC
TRBJ2-3,TRBD2,TRBV19,NA,CASSETSGGTDTQYF,TGTGCCAGTAGTGAAACTAGCGGGGGGACAGATACGCAGTATTTT
TRBJ2-3,TRBD1,TRBV7-9,NA,CASSPRGTQSTDTQYF,TGTGCCAGCAGCCCCAGGGGGACCCAAAGCACAGATACGCAGTATTTT
TRBJ2-5,NA,TRBV9,NA,CASSVATGHGQETQYF,TGTGCCAGCAGCGTCGCAACAGGGCACGGACAAGAGACCCAGTACTTC
TRBJ1-2,TRBD1,TRBV4-2,NA,CASSQGGQGINYGYTF,TGTGCCAGCAGCCAAGGCGGACAGGGGATTAACTATGGCTACACCTTC
TRBJ1-2,NA,TRBV6-5,NA,CASSRTINYGYTF,TGTGCCAGCAGTAGGACAATTAACTATGGCTACACCTTC
TRBJ1-1,NA,TRBV6-5,NA,CASSYASTANTEAFF,TGTGCCAGCAGTTACGCGTCAACAGCGAACACTGAAGCTTTCTTT